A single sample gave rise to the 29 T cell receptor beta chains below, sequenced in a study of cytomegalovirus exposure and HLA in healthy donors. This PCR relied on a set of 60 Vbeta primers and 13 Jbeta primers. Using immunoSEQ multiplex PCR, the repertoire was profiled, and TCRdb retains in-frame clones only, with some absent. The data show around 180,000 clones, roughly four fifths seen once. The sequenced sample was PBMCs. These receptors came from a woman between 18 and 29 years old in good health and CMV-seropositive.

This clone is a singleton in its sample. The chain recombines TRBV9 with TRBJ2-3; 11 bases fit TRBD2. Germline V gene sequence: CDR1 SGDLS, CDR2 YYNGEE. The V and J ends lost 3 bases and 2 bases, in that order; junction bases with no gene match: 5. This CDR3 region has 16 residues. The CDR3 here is CASSAGTSGFTDTQYF. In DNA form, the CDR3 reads TGTGCCAGCAGCGCCGGGACTAGCGGTTTCACAGATACGCAGTATTTT.

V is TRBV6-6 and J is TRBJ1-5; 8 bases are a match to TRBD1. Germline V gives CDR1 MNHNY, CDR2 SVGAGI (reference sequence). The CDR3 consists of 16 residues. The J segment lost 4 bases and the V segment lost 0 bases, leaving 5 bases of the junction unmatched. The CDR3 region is CASSYSDREVNQPQHF. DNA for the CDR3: TGTGCCAGCAGTTACTCGGACAGGGAGGTGAATCAGCCCCAGCATTTT.

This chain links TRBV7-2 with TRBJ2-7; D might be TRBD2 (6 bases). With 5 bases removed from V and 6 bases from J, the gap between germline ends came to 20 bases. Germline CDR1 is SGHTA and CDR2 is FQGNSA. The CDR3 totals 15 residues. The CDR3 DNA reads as TGTGCCAGCAGCCCTCAGGGACTTCCAATCACCGAGCAGTACTTC. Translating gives CASSPQGLPITEQYF.

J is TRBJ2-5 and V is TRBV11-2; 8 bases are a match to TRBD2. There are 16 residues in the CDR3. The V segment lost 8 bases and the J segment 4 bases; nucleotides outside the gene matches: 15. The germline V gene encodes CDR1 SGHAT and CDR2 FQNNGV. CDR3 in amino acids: CASSPQAGGEGETQYF. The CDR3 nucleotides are TGTGCCAGCTCCCCTCAGGCCGGGGGGGAGGGAGAGACCCAGTACTTC.

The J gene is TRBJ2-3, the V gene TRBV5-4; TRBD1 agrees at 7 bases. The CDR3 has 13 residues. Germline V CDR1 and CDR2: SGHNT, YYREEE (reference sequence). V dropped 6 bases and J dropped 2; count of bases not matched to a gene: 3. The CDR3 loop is CASTQGDTDTQYF. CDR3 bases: TGTGCCAGCACTCAGGGGGACACAGATACGCAGTATTTT.

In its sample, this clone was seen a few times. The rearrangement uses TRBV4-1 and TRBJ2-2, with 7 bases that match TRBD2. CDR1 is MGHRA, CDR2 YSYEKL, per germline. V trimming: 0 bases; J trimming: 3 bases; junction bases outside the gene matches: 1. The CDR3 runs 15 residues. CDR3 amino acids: CASSQEGLYTGELFF. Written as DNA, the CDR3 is TGCGCCAGCAGCCAAGAGGGACTATACACCGGGGAGCTGTTTTTT.

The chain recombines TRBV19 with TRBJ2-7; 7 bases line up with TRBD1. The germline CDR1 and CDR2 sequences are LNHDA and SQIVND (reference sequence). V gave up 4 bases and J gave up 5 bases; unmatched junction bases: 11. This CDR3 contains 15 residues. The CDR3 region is CASSTLQGTVDEQYF. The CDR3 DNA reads TGTGCCAGTAGTACCCTACAGGGGACGGTGGACGAGCAGTACTTC.

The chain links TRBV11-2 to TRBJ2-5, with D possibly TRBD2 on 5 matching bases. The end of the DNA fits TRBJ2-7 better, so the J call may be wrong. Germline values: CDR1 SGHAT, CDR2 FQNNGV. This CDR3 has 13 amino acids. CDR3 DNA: TGTGCCAGCAGCTTCGGGAACGGCTACGAGCAGTACTTC. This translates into CASSFGNGYEQYF.

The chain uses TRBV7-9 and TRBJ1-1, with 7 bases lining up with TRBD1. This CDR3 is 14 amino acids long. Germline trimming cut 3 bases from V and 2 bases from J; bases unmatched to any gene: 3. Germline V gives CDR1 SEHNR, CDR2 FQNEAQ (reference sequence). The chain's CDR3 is CASSFGTANTEAFF. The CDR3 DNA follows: TGTGCCAGCAGCTTCGGGACAGCAAACACTGAAGCTTTCTTT.

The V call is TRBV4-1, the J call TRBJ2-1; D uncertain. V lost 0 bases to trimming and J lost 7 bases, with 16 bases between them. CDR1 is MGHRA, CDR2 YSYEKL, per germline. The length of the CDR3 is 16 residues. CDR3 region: CASSQDRQRLLNEQFF. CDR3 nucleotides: TGCGCCAGCAGCCAAGATCGGCAGAGGCTGTTGAATGAGCAGTTCTTC.

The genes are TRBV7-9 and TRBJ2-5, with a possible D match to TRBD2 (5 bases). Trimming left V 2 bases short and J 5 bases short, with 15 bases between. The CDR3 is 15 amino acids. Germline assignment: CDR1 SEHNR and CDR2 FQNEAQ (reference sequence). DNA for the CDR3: TGTGCCAGCAGCTTACTAGTCCAGCGGTTGGAGACCCAGTACTTC. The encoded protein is CASSLLVQRLETQYF.

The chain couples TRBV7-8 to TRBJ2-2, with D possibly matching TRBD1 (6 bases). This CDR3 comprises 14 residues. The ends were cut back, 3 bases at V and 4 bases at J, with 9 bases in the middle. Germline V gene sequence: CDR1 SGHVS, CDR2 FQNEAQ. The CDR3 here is CASSLGHFTGELFF. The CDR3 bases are TGTGCCAGCAGCTTGGGACACTTCACCGGGGAGCTGTTTTTT.

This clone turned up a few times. The CDR3 sequence: CASSLWTGVASNQPQHF. CDR3 nucleotide sequence: TGTGCCAGCAGCTTGTGGACAGGGGTGGCGAGCAATCAGCCCCAGCATTTT. V usage is TRBV7-9 and J usage is TRBJ1-5; 9 bases are shared with TRBD1. Looked up from germline, CDR1 is SEHNR and CDR2 is FQNEAQ (reference sequence). Trimming cost V 3 bases and J 1 base; bases outside gene matches: 7. The CDR3 is 17 residues long.

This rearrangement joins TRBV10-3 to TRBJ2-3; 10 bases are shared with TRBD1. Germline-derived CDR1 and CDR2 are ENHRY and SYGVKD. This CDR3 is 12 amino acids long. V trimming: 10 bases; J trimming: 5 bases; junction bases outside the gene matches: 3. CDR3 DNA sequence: TGTGCCAGCGGACAGGGGGGAGATACGCAGTATTTT. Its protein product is CASGQGGDTQYF.

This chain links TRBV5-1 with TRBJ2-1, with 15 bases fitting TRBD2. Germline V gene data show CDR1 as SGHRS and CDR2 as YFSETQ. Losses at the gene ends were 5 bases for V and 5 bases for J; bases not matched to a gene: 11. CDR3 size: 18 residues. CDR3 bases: TGCGCCAGCAGTCCACGTGCGGGGACTAGCGGGGGGAACAATGAGCAGTTCTTC. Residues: CASSPRAGTSGGNNEQFF.

The CDR3 reads CASSKPGTVAKNIQYF. The CDR3 DNA reads as TGTGCCAGCAGCAAACCCGGGACAGTAGCCAAAAACATTCAGTACTTC. The chain recombines TRBV21-1 with TRBJ2-4; TRBD1, the table's D call, lacks a check against the DNA. TRBV21-1 is recorded as a pseudogene. This CDR3 is 16 amino acids long.

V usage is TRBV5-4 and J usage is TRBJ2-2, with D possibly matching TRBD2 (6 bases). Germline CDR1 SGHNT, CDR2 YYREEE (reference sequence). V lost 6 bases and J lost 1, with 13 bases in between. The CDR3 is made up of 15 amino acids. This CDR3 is CASTPGRGNTGELFF. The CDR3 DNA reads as TGTGCCAGCACTCCCGGGCGGGGGAACACCGGGGAGCTGTTTTTT.

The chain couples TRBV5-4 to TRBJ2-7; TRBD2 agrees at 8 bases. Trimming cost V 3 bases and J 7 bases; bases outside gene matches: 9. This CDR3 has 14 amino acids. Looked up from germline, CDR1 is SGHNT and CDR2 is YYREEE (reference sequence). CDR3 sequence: CASSSRGGPREQYF. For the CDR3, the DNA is TGTGCCAGCAGCTCACGGGGGGGGCCCAGGGAGCAGTACTTC.

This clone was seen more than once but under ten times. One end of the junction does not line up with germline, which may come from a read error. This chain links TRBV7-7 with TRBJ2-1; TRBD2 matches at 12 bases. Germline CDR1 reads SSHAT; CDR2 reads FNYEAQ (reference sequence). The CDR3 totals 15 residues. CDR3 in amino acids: CASSPSGGVTGEQFF. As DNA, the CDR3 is TGTGCTAGCAGCCCTAGCGGGGGGGTCACCGGTGAGCAGTTCTTC.

CDR3 coding DNA: TGTGCCAGTAGTGGTTCTAGCGGGGGGGCGGATACGCAGTATTTT. Its protein is CASSGSSGGADTQYF. The chain carries TRBV19 and TRBJ2-3; 12 bases are a match to TRBD2. Germline CDR1 and CDR2: LNHDA and SQIVND (reference sequence). The ends lost 5 bases at V and 6 bases at J; junction bases unmatched: 6. This CDR3 comprises 15 residues.

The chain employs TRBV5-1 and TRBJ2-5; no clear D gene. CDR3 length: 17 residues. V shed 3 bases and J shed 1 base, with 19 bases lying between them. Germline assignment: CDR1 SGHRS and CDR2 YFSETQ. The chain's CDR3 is CASSSALVPYAQETQYF. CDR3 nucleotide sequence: TGCGCCAGCAGCTCTGCCCTCGTTCCCTATGCCCAAGAGACCCAGTACTTC.

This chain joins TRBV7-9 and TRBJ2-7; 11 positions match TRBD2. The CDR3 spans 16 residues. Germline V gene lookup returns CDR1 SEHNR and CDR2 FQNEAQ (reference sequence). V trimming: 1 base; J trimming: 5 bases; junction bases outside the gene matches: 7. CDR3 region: CASSLGLAGGQNEQYV. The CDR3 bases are TGTGCCAGCAGCTTAGGATTAGCGGGGGGGCAGAACGAGCAGTACGTC.

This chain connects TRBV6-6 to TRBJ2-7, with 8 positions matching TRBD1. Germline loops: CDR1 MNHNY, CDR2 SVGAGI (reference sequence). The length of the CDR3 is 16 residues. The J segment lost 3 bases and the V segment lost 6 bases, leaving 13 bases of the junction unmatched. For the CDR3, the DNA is TGTGCCAGCAGCCTATCGGGGACAGGTCATGTCTACGAGCAGTACTTC. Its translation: CASSLSGTGHVYEQYF.

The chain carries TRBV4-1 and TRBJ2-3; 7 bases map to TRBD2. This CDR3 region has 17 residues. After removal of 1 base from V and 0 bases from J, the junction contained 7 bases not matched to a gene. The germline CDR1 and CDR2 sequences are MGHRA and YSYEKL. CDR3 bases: TGCGCCAGCAGCCAAGGGGGGAGGGGAACTAGCACAGATACGCAGTATTTT. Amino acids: CASSQGGRGTSTDTQYF.

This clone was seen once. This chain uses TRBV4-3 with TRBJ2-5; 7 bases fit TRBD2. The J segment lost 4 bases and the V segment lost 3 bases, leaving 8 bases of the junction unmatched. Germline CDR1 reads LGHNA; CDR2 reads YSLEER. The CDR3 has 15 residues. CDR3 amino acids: CASSQGGLESETQYF. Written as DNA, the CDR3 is TGCGCCAGCAGCCAGGGAGGGTTGGAGTCAGAGACCCAGTACTTC.

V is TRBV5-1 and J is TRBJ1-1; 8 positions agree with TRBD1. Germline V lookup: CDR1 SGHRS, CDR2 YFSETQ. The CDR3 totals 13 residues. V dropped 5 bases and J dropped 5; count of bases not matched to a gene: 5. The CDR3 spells CASRDRGVTEAFF. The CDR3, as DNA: TGCGCCAGCAGAGACAGGGGAGTTACTGAAGCTTTCTTT.

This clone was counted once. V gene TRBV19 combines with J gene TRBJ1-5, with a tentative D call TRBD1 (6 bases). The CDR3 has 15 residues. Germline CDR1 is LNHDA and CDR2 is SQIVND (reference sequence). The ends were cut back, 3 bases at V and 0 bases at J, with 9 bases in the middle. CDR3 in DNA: TGTGCCAGTAGTATGGGGACAACTAGCAATCAGCCCCAGCATTTT. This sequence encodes CASSMGTTSNQPQHF.

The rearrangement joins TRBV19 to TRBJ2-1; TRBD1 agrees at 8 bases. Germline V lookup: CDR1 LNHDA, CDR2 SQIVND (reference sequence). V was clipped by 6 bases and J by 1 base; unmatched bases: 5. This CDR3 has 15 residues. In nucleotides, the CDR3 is TGTGCCAGTAGCCCCGGGACAGGTTCCTACAATGAGCAGTTCTTC. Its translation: CASSPGTGSYNEQFF.

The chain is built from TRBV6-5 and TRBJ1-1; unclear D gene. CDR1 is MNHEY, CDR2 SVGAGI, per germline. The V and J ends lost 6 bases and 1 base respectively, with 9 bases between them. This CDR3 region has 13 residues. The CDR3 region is CASSHTENTEAFF. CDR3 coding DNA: TGTGCCAGCAGCCACACAGAGAACACTGAAGCTTTCTTT.